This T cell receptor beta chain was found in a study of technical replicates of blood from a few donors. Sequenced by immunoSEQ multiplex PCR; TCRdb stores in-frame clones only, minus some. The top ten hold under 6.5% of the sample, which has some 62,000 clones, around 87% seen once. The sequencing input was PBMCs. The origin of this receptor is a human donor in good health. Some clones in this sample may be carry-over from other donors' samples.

CDR3 amino acids: CASSVLGLGNIQYF. CDR3 DNA sequence: TGCGCCAGCAGCGTACTAGGACTGGGAAACATTCAGTACTTC. The chain joins TRBV4-1 to TRBJ2-4; possible D gene TRBD2, 5 bases. Germline loops: CDR1 MGHRA, CDR2 YSYEKL. The CDR3 has 14 residues. Trimming took off 5 bases at V and 6 bases at J, with 14 bases between the two ends.